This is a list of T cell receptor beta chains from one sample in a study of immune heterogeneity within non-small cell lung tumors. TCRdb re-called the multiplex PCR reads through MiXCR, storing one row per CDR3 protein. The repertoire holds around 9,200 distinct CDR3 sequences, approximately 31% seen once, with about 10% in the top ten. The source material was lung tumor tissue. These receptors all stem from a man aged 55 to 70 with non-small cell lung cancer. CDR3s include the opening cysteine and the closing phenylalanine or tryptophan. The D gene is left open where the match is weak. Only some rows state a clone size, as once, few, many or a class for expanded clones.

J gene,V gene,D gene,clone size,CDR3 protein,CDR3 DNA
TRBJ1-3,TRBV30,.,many,CAWRRGIFGNTIYF,TGTGCCTGGAGAAGGGGTATCTTTGGAAACACCATATATTTT
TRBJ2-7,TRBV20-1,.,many,CSAAGRNRYEQYF,TGCAGTGCGGCCGGGAGAAACCGATACGAGCAGTACTTC
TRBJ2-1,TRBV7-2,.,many,CASSLAAGAYNEQFF,TGTGCCAGCAGCTTAGCGGCAGGGGCGTACAATGAGCAGTTCTTC
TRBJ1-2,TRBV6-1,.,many,CASSQLGLGSTFYGYTF,TGTGCCAGCAGTCAGCTGGGGTTAGGGAGTACTTTCTATGGCTACACCTTC
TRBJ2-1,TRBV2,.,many,CASREGPLEQFF,TGTGCCAGCAGGGAGGGTCCTCTTGAGCAGTTCTTC
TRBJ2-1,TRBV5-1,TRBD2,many,CASSGGLGGYEQFF,TGCGCCAGCAGCGGGGGACTAGGAGGTTATGAGCAGTTCTTC
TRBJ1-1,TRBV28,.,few,CASSPGYMNTEAFF,TGTGCCAGCAGTCCAGGGTACATGAACACTGAAGCTTTCTTT
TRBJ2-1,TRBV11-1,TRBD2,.,CASRRTSGGNEQFF,TGTGCCAGCAGGCGGACTAGCGGCGGCAATGAGCAGTTCTTC
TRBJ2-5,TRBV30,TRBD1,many,CAWGGQVQETQYF,TGTGCCTGGGGGGGACAGGTCCAAGAGACCCAGTACTTC
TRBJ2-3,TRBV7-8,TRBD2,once,CVSSGGGVGTDTQYF,TGTGTCAGCAGCGGGGGGGGAGTTGGCACAGATACGCAGTATTTT
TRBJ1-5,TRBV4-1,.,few,CASSPPGGGFSNQPQHF,TGCGCCAGCAGCCCCCCGGGAGGAGGCTTTAGCAATCAGCCCCAGCATTTT
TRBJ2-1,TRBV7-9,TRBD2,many,CASSASLAGVYNEQFF,TGTGCCAGCAGCGCCTCACTAGCGGGAGTGTACAATGAGCAGTTCTTC
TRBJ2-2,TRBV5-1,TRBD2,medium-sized,CASSDGRGTNTGELFF,TGCGCCAGCAGCGATGGGCGGGGGACGAACACCGGGGAGCTGTTTTTT
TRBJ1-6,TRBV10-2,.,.,CASRPTSSHSPLHF,TGCGCCAGCAGACCGACAAGTAGCCATTCACCCCTCCACTTT
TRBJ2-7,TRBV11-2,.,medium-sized,CASSLGQSYEQYF,TGTGCCAGCAGCTTAGGGCAGTCCTACGAGCAGTACTTC